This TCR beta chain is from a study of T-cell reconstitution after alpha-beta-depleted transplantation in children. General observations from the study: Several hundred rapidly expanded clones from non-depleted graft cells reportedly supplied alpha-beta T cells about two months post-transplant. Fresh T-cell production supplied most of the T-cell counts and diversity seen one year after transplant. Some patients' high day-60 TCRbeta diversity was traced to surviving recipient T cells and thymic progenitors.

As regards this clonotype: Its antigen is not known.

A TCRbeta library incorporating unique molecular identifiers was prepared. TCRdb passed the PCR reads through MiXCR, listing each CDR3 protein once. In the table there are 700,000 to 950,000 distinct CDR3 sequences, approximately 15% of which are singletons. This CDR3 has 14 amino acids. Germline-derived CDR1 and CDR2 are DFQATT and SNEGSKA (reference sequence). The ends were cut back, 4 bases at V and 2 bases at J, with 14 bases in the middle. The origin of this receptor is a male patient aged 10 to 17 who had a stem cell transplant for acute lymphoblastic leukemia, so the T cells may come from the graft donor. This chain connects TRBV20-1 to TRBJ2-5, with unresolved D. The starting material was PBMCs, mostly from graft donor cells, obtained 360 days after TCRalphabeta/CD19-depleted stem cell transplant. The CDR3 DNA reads TGCAGTGCTATTTCTTATCTGGCTCAAGAGACCCAGTACTTC. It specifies CSAISYLAQETQYF.